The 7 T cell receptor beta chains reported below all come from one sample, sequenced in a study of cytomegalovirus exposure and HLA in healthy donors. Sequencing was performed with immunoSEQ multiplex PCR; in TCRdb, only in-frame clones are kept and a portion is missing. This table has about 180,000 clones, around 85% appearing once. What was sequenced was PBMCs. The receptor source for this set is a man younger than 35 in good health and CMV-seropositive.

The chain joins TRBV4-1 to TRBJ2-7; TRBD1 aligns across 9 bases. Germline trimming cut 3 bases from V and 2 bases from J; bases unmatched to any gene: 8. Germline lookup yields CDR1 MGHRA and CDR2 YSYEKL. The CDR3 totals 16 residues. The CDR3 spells CASSQTPGQGPYEQYF. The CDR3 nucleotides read TGCGCCAGCAGCCAGACTCCGGGACAGGGACCCTACGAGCAGTACTTC.

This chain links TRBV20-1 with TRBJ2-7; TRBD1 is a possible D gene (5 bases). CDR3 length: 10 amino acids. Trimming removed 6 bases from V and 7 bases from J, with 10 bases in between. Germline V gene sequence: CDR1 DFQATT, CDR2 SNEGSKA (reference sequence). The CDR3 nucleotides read TGCAGTGCCCTAGGGGCGGAGCAGTACTTC. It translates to CSALGAEQYF.

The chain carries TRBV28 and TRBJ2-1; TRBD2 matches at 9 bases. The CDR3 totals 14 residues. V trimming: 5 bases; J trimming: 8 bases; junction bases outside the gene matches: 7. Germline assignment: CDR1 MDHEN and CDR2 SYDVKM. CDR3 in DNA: TGTGCCAGCAGTCCATCTAGCGGGAACGATGAGCAGTTCTTC. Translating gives CASSPSSGNDEQFF.

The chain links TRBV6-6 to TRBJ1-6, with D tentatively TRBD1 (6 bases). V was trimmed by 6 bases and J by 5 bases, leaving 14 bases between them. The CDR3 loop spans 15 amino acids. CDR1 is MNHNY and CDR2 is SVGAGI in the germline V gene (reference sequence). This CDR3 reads CASRRPQGNNSPLHF. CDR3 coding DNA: TGTGCCAGCAGGAGACCACAGGGAAATAATTCACCCCTCCACTTT.

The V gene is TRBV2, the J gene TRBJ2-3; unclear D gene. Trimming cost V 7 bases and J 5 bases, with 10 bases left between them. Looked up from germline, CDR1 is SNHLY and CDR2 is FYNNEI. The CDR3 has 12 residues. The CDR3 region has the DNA TGTGCCAGCACCCCCCTCCGAGATACGCAGTATTTT. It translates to CASTPLRDTQYF.

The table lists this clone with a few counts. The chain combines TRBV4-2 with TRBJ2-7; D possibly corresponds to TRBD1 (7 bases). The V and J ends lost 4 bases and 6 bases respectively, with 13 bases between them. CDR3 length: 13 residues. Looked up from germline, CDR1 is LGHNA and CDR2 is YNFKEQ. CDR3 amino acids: CASSPGGQLEQYF. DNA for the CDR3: TGTGCCAGCAGCCCCGGGGGACAGCTCGAGCAGTACTTC.

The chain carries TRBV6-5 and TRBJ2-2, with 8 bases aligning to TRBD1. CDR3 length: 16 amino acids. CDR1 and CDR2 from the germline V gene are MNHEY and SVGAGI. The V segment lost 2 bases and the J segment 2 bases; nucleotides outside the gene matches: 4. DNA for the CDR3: TGTGCCAGCAGTTACCATGGGACAGGAAACACCGGGGAGCTGTTTTTT. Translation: CASSYHGTGNTGELFF.